This T cell receptor beta chain was sequenced for a study of OX40 agonist ivuxolimab in advanced cancers. At the level of the study: The treatment was a fully human IgG2 OX40 agonist, ivuxolimab. Study-wide points: Both blood CD4+ and CD8+ T cells showed clonal growth by week 6 at 0.1 to 3.0 mg/kg. Partial responders at 0.1-3.0 mg/kg had among the lowest clonal expansion. Normalized T-cell clonal expansion was also low in some nonresponders.

About this clone: What it binds is not known.

Sequencing used immunoSEQ multiplex PCR; TCRdb keeps in-frame clones, though not all of them. The data hold some 100,000 clones, with around 93% observed a single time. The sequencing used CD4+ or CD8+ T cells sorted from blood, collected in a trial of the OX40 agonist ivuxolimab. This TCR was sampled from an adult with an advanced solid tumor such as melanoma, head and neck, liver or kidney cancer.

CDR3: CSVGGGQETQYF. The CDR3 DNA sequence: TGCAGCGTTGGTGGAGGACAAGAGACCCAGTACTTC. The rearrangement uses TRBV29-1 and TRBJ2-5; perhaps TRBD2 as D (5 bases). CDR3 length: 12 amino acids. CDR1 is SQVTM, CDR2 ANQGSEA, per germline. V shed 4 bases and J shed 2 bases, with 8 bases lying between them. The full variable domain, rest sourced from reference TRBV29-1 and TRBJ2-5, is SAVISQKPSRDICQRGTSLTIQCQVDSQVTMMFWYRQQPGQSLTLIATANQGSEATYESGFVIDKFPISRPNLTFSTLTVSNMSPEDSSIYLCSVGGGQETQYFGPGTRLLVL.